The 12 T cell receptor beta chains below come from one sample, sequenced in a study of regulatory T cells in long-lasting Graves disease. As to time point: persistent/refractory GD, antithyroid drugs over 5 years with positive TRAb. Scientists built the TCR library using RNA that was extracted from PBMCs. Researchers made TCR beta libraries by using iRepertoire HTBI primers and running Arm-PCR on CDR3 regions. TCRdb reanalysed the multiplex PCR reads using MiXCR and keeps one entry per CDR3 protein. Found here are a few hundred thousand distinct CDR3 sequences, roughly a fifth of them singletons; the top ten hold over 11%. Sequencing used peripheral blood mononuclear cells (PBMCs), obtained when the disease was refractory, from a patient treated with antithyroid drugs. These receptors originate from a female donor with Graves disease.

In its sample, this clonotype was seen a few times. The DNA of the CDR3 is TGTGCCAGCAGCCAGTCCACTAGCGCCGGGAAAAACATTCAGTACTTC. This sequence encodes CASSQSTSAGKNIQYF. V and J are TRBV14 and TRBJ2-4, with 7 bases fitting TRBD2. CDR1 SGHDN and CDR2 FVKESK come from the germline V gene. The CDR3 covers 16 residues. J lost 4 bases, V lost 3 bases, and 9 bases had no gene match.

This clonotype was counted only a few times. The V and J genes are TRBV29-1 and TRBJ2-7; D is unclear. The germline gives CDR1 SQVTM, CDR2 ANQGSEA. V was shortened by 3 bases and J by 2 bases, with 8 bases between the two germline ends. The CDR3 is 12 residues long. The CDR3 sequence: CSVEFGTYEQYF. In DNA, the CDR3 is TGCAGCGTTGAGTTCGGTACCTACGAGCAGTACTTC.

This sequence joins TRBV19 and TRBJ1-5; TRBD1 aligns across 7 bases. Germline-derived CDR1 and CDR2 are LNHDA and SQIVND (reference sequence). This CDR3 has 14 residues. V shed 7 bases and J 5 bases; nucleotides not matched to a gene: 8. The CDR3 reads CASTARQGHQPQHF. The CDR3 coding sequence is TGTGCCAGTACCGCCCGACAGGGCCATCAGCCCCAGCATTTT.

The chain combines TRBV10-1 with TRBJ2-3; TRBD2 matches 11 bases. Germline CDR1 WNHNN, CDR2 SYGVQD (reference sequence). V was clipped by 1 base and J by 1 base; unmatched bases: 7. CDR3 length: 18 amino acids. CDR3 DNA sequence: TGCGCCAGCAGTGAGTTCCCCCCGGGACTAGCGGGCACAGATACGCAGTATTTT. Its protein is CASSEFPPGLAGTDTQYF.

This clonotype was observed a few times. A single base separates this from a much larger clone, so it may be a read error. The chain carries TRBV28 and TRBJ2-5, with D maybe TRBD2 (5 bases). V was trimmed by 5 bases and J by 7 bases, leaving 20 bases between them. Germline CDR1 is MDHEN and CDR2 is SYDVKM. This CDR3 is built from 15 residues. As DNA, the CDR3 is TGTGCCAGCAGTCTTGGGCCCCTGGATCGGGGGACCCAGTACTTC. Translation: CASSLGPLDRGTQYF. Supplemented by reference TRBV28 and TRBJ2-5, the full variable domain reads DVKVTQSSRYLVKRTGEKVFLECVQDMDHENMFWYRQDPGLGLRLIYFSYDVKMKEKGDIPEGYSVSREKKERFSLILESASTNQTSMYLCASSLGPLDRGTQYFGPGTRLLVL.

In this sample, this clonotype turned up many times. This rearrangement joins TRBV6-1 to TRBJ2-7, with 8 bases aligning to TRBD2. Trimming removed 6 bases from V and 2 bases from J; junction bases left unmatched: 9. In germline, CDR1 is MNHNS, CDR2 SASEGT. The CDR3 runs to 15 residues. Here the CDR3 DNA reads TGTGCCAGCAGAAGAAGCGGGGGCTCCCCCTACGAGCAGTACTTC. Protein sequence: CASRRSGGSPYEQYF.

J is TRBJ2-7 and V is TRBV28; TRBD1 agrees at 7 bases. Per germline, CDR1 MDHEN and CDR2 SYDVKM. The length of the CDR3 is 15 residues. V shed 6 bases, J shed 2 bases, and the junction held 10 bases outside the gene matches. The CDR3 coding sequence is TGTGCCAGCAGAAAAAACAGGGGAATAGCCTACGAGCAGTACTTC. Translating gives CASRKNRGIAYEQYF.

This clonotype was observed a handful of times. This may be a read error: a much more frequent sequence differs by one nucleotide. The J gene is TRBJ1-5, the V gene TRBV7-9; 7 bases are a match to TRBD1. Per germline, CDR1 SEHNR and CDR2 FQNEAQ (reference sequence). There are 13 residues in the CDR3. With V trimmed by 4 bases and J by 4 bases, 1 base remained unmatched. The CDR3 DNA reads as TGTGCCAGCAGCTGGGACAGAAATCAGCCCCAGCATTTT. Translated: CASSWDRNQPQHF.

J is TRBJ2-1 and V is TRBV20-1; weak D call: TRBD2 (6 bases). CDR3 length equals 13 residues. Germline CDR1 reads DFQATT; CDR2 reads SNEGSKA (reference sequence). The CDR3 region has the DNA TGCAGCCCGGTAGGGAGGATCAACAATGAGCAGTTCTTC. Translated: CSPVGRINNEQFF.

The rearrangement joins TRBV4-1 to TRBJ2-7, with D tentatively TRBD2 (6 bases). Trimming took off 2 bases at V and 6 bases at J, with 11 bases between the two ends. CDR3 length equals 13 residues. The germline CDR1 and CDR2 sequences are MGHRA and YSYEKL. The CDR3 coding sequence is TGCGCCAGCAGCCAAACTCGGAGGGTCGAGCAGTACTTC. Translated: CASSQTRRVEQYF.

The chain couples TRBV2 to TRBJ2-2; no reliable D call. This CDR3 comprises 16 residues. V was shortened by 6 bases and J by 0 bases, with 14 bases between the two germline ends. The V gene's germline CDR1 is SNHLY and CDR2 FYNNEI. The CDR3 DNA sequence: TGTGCCAGCAGCGACCCGCAGATCTCGAACACCGGGGAGCTGTTTTTT. It codes for CASSDPQISNTGELFF.

This rearrangement joins TRBV10-3 to TRBJ1-1; 7 bases fit TRBD1. The germline V gene has CDR1 ENHRY and CDR2 SYGVKD. V gave up 3 bases and J gave up 9 bases; unmatched junction bases: 7. CDR3 length: 13 amino acids. In DNA, the CDR3 is TGTGCCATCAGTGACCCGACAGGGCAGAAAGCTTTCTTT. It codes for CAISDPTGQKAFF.